These T cell receptor beta chains were read from a single sample in a study of T-cell reconstitution after alpha-beta-depleted transplantation in children. Via MiXCR, TCRdb re-called the PCR reads, giving one row per CDR3 protein. The data show about 460,000 distinct CDR3 sequences, 12% seen once. Sequences were derived from PBMCs from the stem cell graft donor, sampled from the stem cell graft. The source is a human donor who donated a stem cell graft to a child with combined immunodeficiency. CDR3s include the opening cysteine and the closing phenylalanine or tryptophan.

j_call v_call cdr3_aa
TRBJ2-7 TRBV7-2 CASSLVSPYEQYF
TRBJ2-2 TRBV6-2/TRBV6-3 CASRQGFTGELFF
TRBJ1-1 TRBV3-1 CASSHMSRAPEAFF
TRBJ2-1 TRBV7-9 CASNGGANFNEQFF
TRBJ2-5 TRBV28 CASSLDFTGQETQYF
TRBJ2-7 TRBV20-1 CSARGVGTYEQYF
TRBJ2-1 TRBV6-1 CASSEGASGGAGEQFF
TRBJ2-7 TRBV6-1 CASSGTPTGIYEQYF
TRBJ1-6 TRBV11-2 CASRHSGRDNSPLHF
TRBJ2-5 TRBV12-3/TRBV12-4 CASSPGGAETQYF
TRBJ2-3 TRBV20-1 CSAREPSGSPDTQYF
TRBJ1-1 TRBV4-1 CASSRPTGGTEAFF
TRBJ2-3 TRBV18 CASSTRQGVDTQYF
TRBJ2-7 TRBV4-3 CASSQDSRNYEQYF
TRBJ2-2 TRBV13 CASSARTSGGYPGELFF
TRBJ2-3 TRBV20-1 CSFSTSGGASSDTQYF
TRBJ1-1 TRBV2 CASSEARAAEAFF
TRBJ2-1 TRBV30 CAWTHGVGDYEQFF
TRBJ2-7 TRBV5-8 CASSFYGSSYEQYF
TRBJ2-7 TRBV5-1 CASSPGDRVDEQYF
TRBJ2-3 TRBV9 CASSEKLAGGPDTQYF
TRBJ1-1 TRBV4-3 CASSPGLGRSTEAFF
TRBJ2-1 TRBV20-1 CSARSRSTYNEQFF
TRBJ2-6 TRBV29-1 CSVEVTGHGANVLTF
TRBJ2-7 TRBV6-5 CASSYGQPYEQYF
TRBJ2-1 TRBV12-3/TRBV12-4 CASSLVGRYNEQFF
TRBJ1-2 TRBV12-3/TRBV12-4 CASSPNWYGYTF
TRBJ2-5 TRBV12-3/TRBV12-4 CASKRQETQYF
TRBJ2-7 TRBV27 CASSLSAGWVYEQYF
TRBJ2-7 TRBV14 CASSRRDRLGIPYEQYF
TRBJ1-2 TRBV13 CASSPRTSNYGYTF